This T cell receptor beta chain is drawn from a study of blood T cell repertoires in COVID-19. The overall study: Italy, Spain and the United States were the sources of the convalescent and acute COVID-19 samples. In each case, the material was cDNA or gDNA derived from T cells, B-cell-depleted T cells, or PBMCs.

Unmatched junction bases numbered 16, after V lost 9 bases and J lost 2 bases. The CDR3 totals 17 residues. Germline lookup yields CDR1 LNHDA and CDR2 SQIVND (reference sequence). Per the authors' pipeline: Estimates of nucleated cell counts were drawn from the amplification of reference gene primers. Generated by immunoSEQ multiplex PCR, the TCRdb table keeps only in-frame clones and is missing some. Clone size and the V and J calls come from that table; the DNA yielded D and trimming. The sample records 65,000 to 75,000 clones, about 80% being singletons. The sequencing sample was made of peripheral blood. The source is a woman aged 55-70 years with acute or convalescent COVID-19. The rearrangement links TRBV19 to TRBJ2-3; 8 nucleotides align to TRBD2. The CDR3 coding sequence is TGTGCCAGCGTACGGGACGGGGGGGCCGCTAACACAGATACGCAGTATTTT. It codes for CASVRDGGAANTDTQYF.